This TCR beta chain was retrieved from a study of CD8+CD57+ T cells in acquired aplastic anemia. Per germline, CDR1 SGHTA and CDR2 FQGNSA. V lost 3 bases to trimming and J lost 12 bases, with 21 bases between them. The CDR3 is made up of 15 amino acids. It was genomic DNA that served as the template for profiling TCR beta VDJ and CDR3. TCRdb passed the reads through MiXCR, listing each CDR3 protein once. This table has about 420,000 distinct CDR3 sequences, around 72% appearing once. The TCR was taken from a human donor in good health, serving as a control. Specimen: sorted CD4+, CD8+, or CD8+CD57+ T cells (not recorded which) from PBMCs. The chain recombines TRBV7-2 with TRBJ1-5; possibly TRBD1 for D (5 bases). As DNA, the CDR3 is TGTGCCAGCAGCTTCAGACAAAGGGGCAATTACCTCCAGCATTTT. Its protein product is CASSFRQRGNYLQHF.